The T cell receptor (beta chain) under discussion was sequenced for a study of blood T cell repertoires in COVID-19. At the level of the study: Samples came from the United States, Italy and Spain, spanning acute and convalescent COVID-19.

Study members were between 18 and 89 years old and lived in approximately 25 US regions. Which cohort a participant joined came from the clinical history participants gave. In the original workflow: Estimation of nucleated cell counts was performed using reference gene primer amplification. The table came from immunoSEQ multiplex PCR; TCRdb's copy has only in-frame clones and leaves some out. V, J and clone size are those of that table, while D and trimming were read from the DNA. In the table there are 200,000 to 250,000 clones, approximately 84% of which are singletons. The CDR3 consists of 14 residues. V lost 6 bases and J 0 bases, leaving 9 bases between the germline ends. Germline CDR1 reads MNHNS; CDR2 reads SASEGT.

This receptor was taken from a man aged 55 to 69 who had recovered from COVID-19. The specimen was PBMCs or T cells enriched from blood (not recorded which). The chain carries TRBV6-1 and TRBJ1-3; D uncertain. The CDR3 reads CASRTTYSGNTIYF. The CDR3 DNA sequence: TGTGCCAGCAGGACTACATACTCTGGAAACACCATATATTTT.